This T cell receptor (beta chain) derives from a study of response to subunit inactivated influenza vaccine. TCRdb called the RT-PCR reads again in MiXCR, with one record for every CDR3 protein. The sample yields some 500,000 distinct CDR3 sequences, 16% seen once. The germline CDR1 and CDR2 sequences are SQVTM and ANQGSEA. V was trimmed by 6 bases and J by 13 bases, leaving 27 bases between them. There are 14 residues in the CDR3. This clonotype occurred a few times. Sequencing used CD4+ T cells sorted from PBMCs, obtained roughly 24 months after vaccination. The genes are TRBV29-1 and TRBJ2-5, with D tentatively TRBD1 or TRBD2 (6 bases each). The sequence derives from a man between 50 and 69 years old who received an inactivated influenza vaccine. This chain's CDR3 is CSVDAQAGGGYRYF. The CDR3 region has the DNA TGCAGCGTCGACGCGCAGGCCGGAGGGGGTTATCGGTACTTC.